This is a list of T cell receptor beta chains from one sample in a study of blood T cell repertoires in COVID-19. Libraries were prepared by immunoSEQ multiplex PCR; TCRdb keeps only in-frame clonotypes and omits some of them. The data show roughly 200,000 clones, with 80% to 90% seen just once and approximately 2.5% held by the top ten. What was sequenced was PBMCs or T cells enriched from blood (not recorded which). These receptors were taken from a woman in her forties with acute COVID-19. CDR3s include the opening cysteine and the closing phenylalanine or tryptophan. A D gene is named only where the DNA matches it firmly. The listing skips clone size in some rows; elsewhere it reads once, few, many or a size class.

abundance: once
v_gene: TRBV2
j_gene: TRBJ2-7
d_gene: TRBD1
CDR3nt: TGTGCCAGCAGTGAAGGCCCTCTGACAGGGAACGAGCAGTACTTC
CDR3aa: CASSEGPLTGNEQYF

abundance: .
v_gene: TRBV7-3
j_gene: TRBJ2-1
d_gene: TRBD2
CDR3nt: TGTGCCAGCAGCCGGGGGGTTGGCTACAATGAGCAGTTCTTC
CDR3aa: CASSRGVGYNEQFF

abundance: few
v_gene: TRBV5-1
j_gene: TRBJ2-7
d_gene: .
CDR3nt: TGCGCCAGCAGCCGTAACGCAGGGTTCGCCAGCGAGCAGTACTTC
CDR3aa: CASSRNAGFASEQYF

abundance: .
v_gene: TRBV5-1
j_gene: TRBJ2-6
d_gene: .
CDR3nt: TGCGCCAGCAGCCTATACCCCGGGGGACCTGGGGCCAACGTCCTGACTTTC
CDR3aa: CASSLYPGGPGANVLTF

abundance: .
v_gene: TRBV21-1
j_gene: TRBJ2-3
d_gene: .
CDR3nt: TGTGCCAGCAGCAAAGAGAGGTCGGCAGGGGGTAAAAGCACAGATACGCAGTATTTT
CDR3aa: CASSKERSAGGKSTDTQYF

abundance: once
v_gene: TRBV5-1
j_gene: TRBJ1-6
d_gene: TRBD1
CDR3nt: TGCGCCAGCAGCGACCAGGGGGGTTATAATTCACCCCTCCACTTT
CDR3aa: CASSDQGGYNSPLHF

abundance: .
v_gene: TRBV10-2
j_gene: TRBJ2-5
d_gene: TRBD2
CDR3nt: TGCGCCAGCAGTGAGTCAATCCGGGAAGGGACTAGCGGTTTGCAAGAGACCCAGTACTTC
CDR3aa: CASSESIREGTSGLQETQYF

abundance: .
v_gene: TRBV19
j_gene: TRBJ2-1
d_gene: TRBD2
CDR3nt: TGTGCCAGTAGTGCTACTAGCGGGAGAGGCAATGAGCAGTTCTTC
CDR3aa: CASSATSGRGNEQFF

abundance: .
v_gene: TRBV4-2
j_gene: TRBJ2-5
d_gene: .
CDR3nt: TGTGCCAGCAGCCAATCCAGGGTTGCGACCCAGTACTTC
CDR3aa: CASSQSRVATQYF

abundance: .
v_gene: TRBV4-1
j_gene: TRBJ1-4
d_gene: .
CDR3nt: TGCGCCAGCAGCCAAGAATACCCGGATGAAAAACTGTTTTTT
CDR3aa: CASSQEYPDEKLFF

abundance: .
v_gene: TRBV12-5
j_gene: TRBJ2-1
d_gene: .
CDR3nt: TGTGCTAGTGGTCCGCCAGGGTCTAATGAGCAGTTCTTC
CDR3aa: CASGPPGSNEQFF

abundance: .
v_gene: TRBV4-2
j_gene: TRBJ1-6
d_gene: .
CDR3nt: TGTGCCAGCAGCCAAGAACGGAATTCACCCCTCCACTTT
CDR3aa: CASSQERNSPLHF

abundance: .
v_gene: TRBV6-5
j_gene: TRBJ1-6
d_gene: .
CDR3nt: TGTGCCAGCAGCGAGGCAGATTATTCACCCCTCCACTTT
CDR3aa: CASSEADYSPLHF

abundance: .
v_gene: TRBV24-1
j_gene: TRBJ1-1
d_gene: .
CDR3nt: TGTGCCACCAAACAGGGTATGAACACTGAAGCTTTCTTT
CDR3aa: CATKQGMNTEAFF

abundance: once
v_gene: TRBV10-3
j_gene: TRBJ1-1
d_gene: TRBD1
CDR3nt: TGTGCCATCAGTGGAAAACAGGGGGGCACTGAAGCTTTCTTT
CDR3aa: CAISGKQGGTEAFF

abundance: .
v_gene: TRBV12-3/TRBV12-4
j_gene: TRBJ2-7
d_gene: TRBD2
CDR3nt: TGTGCCAGCAGTTTCGGGGGGGGTAACGAGCAGTACTTC
CDR3aa: CASSFGGGNEQYF

abundance: .
v_gene: TRBV7-8
j_gene: TRBJ2-1
d_gene: .
CDR3nt: TGTGCCAGCAGCTTGGGATTGGAGGGGACCTACAATGAGCAGTTCTTC
CDR3aa: CASSLGLEGTYNEQFF

abundance: .
v_gene: TRBV3-1/TRBV3-2
j_gene: TRBJ1-6
d_gene: .
CDR3nt: TGTGCCAGCAGTCAGACAGTGGATAATTCACCCCTCCACTTT
CDR3aa: CASSQTVDNSPLHF

abundance: .
v_gene: TRBV5-1
j_gene: TRBJ2-7
d_gene: TRBD2
CDR3nt: TGCGCCAGCAGCCCCGGGACTAGCCAAACCTACGAGCAGTACTTC
CDR3aa: CASSPGTSQTYEQYF

abundance: .
v_gene: TRBV28
j_gene: TRBJ2-2
d_gene: TRBD1
CDR3nt: TGTGCCAGCAGTGTCCACCGAGGACAGGGGGCATTTACCGGGGAGCTGTTTTTT
CDR3aa: CASSVHRGQGAFTGELFF

abundance: .
v_gene: TRBV11-1
j_gene: TRBJ1-1
d_gene: .
CDR3nt: TGTGCCAGCAGCCAAGGACAGCCGAACACTGAAGCTTTCTTT
CDR3aa: CASSQGQPNTEAFF